This TCR beta chain originates from a study of blood T cell repertoires in COVID-19. About the study: T cells, B-cell-depleted T cells, or PBMCs supplied cDNA or gDNA.

Authors' analysis steps: Nucleated cell counts were estimated from reference gene primer amplification. Here immunoSEQ multiplex PCR was the method, and the copy in TCRdb shows in-frame clones only, minus some. From that table come the V and J calls and clone size; the DNA was used to work out D and trimming. The sample includes 75,000 to 90,000 clones, roughly 86% of them seen just once. Germline loops: CDR1 MGHRA, CDR2 YSYEKL. The CDR3 sequence is 16 residues long. Trimming left V 0 bases short and J 1 base short, with 10 bases between. Sequencing was performed on peripheral blood. The gene calls are TRBV4-1 and TRBJ2-4; D uncertain. This TCR was sampled from a man between 45 and 60 years old with active COVID-19. In DNA, the CDR3 is TGCGCCAGCAGCCAAGATCTAGGTATGGCCAAAAACATTCAGTACTTC. This codes for CASSQDLGMAKNIQYF.